Following are 5 T cell receptor beta chains from one sample sequenced in a study of monozygotic twins with inflammatory bowel disease. Reprocessing the 5' RACE reads, TCRdb reports a single entry for every CDR3 protein and omits DNA. This sample's table reports roughly 330,000 distinct CDR3 sequences. The sequencing input was blood. The receptors derive from a human donor with ulcerative colitis or Crohn's disease, or a healthy co-twin of an affected twin (not recorded which).

The rearrangement joins TRBV20-1 to TRBJ2-7; TCRdb outputs TRBD1, but without DNA this stays unchecked. The CDR3 has 13 amino acids. Germline values: CDR1 DFQATT, CDR2 SNEGSKA (reference sequence). CDR3 residues: CSARRRESYEQYF.

The chain has TRBV27 and TRBJ2-3; with no DNA, the TCRdb D assignment of TRBD1 cannot be verified. The CDR3 is 15 amino acids. Germline CDR1 MNHEY, CDR2 SMNVEV (reference sequence). CDR3 residues: CASSLGGGPTDTQYF.

The rearrangement joins TRBV6-1 to TRBJ2-7; TCRdb selects TRBD2, and the lack of DNA leaves this call unchecked. The CDR3 extends over 13 amino acids. Looked up from germline, CDR1 is MNHNS and CDR2 is SASEGT. This CDR3 reads CASSGTAWIEQYF.

The chain joins TRBV28 to TRBJ2-1; with no DNA, the TCRdb D assignment of TRBD2 cannot be verified. The germline V gene encodes CDR1 MDHEN and CDR2 SYDVKM. The CDR3 has 15 amino acids. The CDR3: CASSLRTSGRNEQFF. Using reference TRBV28 and TRBJ2-1 for the parts outside the CDR3, the full variable domain is DVKVTQSSRYLVKRTGEKVFLECVQDMDHENMFWYRQDPGLGLRLIYFSYDVKMKEKGDIPEGYSVSREKKERFSLILESASTNQTSMYLCASSLRTSGRNEQFFGPGTRLTVL.

The genes are TRBV6-5 and TRBJ1-3. The germline V gene encodes CDR1 MNHEY and CDR2 SVGAGI. The CDR3 has 16 amino acids. This chain's CDR3 is CASSSSTGTLGNTIYF.